One T cell receptor beta chain is described in this entry. CDR3 length: 14 residues. V was clipped by 7 bases and J by 4 bases, with 17 bases between them. CDR1 is SGHRS and CDR2 is YFSETQ in the germline V gene. The data belong to a study of CD8 T cells in Susac syndrome. An amount of RNA that ranged from about 0.45 to 1 ug was reverse transcribed with random hexamers. An immunoSEQ multiplex PCR generated amplified TCR beta CDR3 products spanning 54 Vbeta and 13 Jbeta. TCRdb re-called the immunoSEQ multiplex PCR reads with MiXCR, one entry per CDR3 protein. Of under 250,000 distinct CDR3 sequences in the sample, about 93% are singletons; the top ten hold about 0.07%. Negative isolation yielded CD8+ and CD4+ T cells; FACS enriched TEMRA cells.

The chain carries TRBV5-1 and TRBJ1-2; a possible D gene is TRBD1 (5 bases). This TCR derives from a human donor with multiple sclerosis. Sequenced input: CD4+ T cells from PBMCs. CDR3 in amino acids: CASLPAPGTYGYTF. The DNA of the CDR3 is TGCGCCAGCCTCCCGGCCCCAGGGACCTATGGCTACACCTTC.